The text below deals with one TCR beta chain. This sample stems from a study of cytomegalovirus exposure and HLA in healthy donors. Germline values: CDR1 MNHNY, CDR2 SVGAGI (reference sequence). V trimming: 2 bases; J trimming: 9 bases; junction bases outside the gene matches: 14. The CDR3 sequence is 16 residues long. Researchers ran the PCR with 60 Vbeta and 13 Jbeta primers. Method: immunoSEQ multiplex PCR; TCRdb's copy keeps in-frame clones and lacks some. The table records about 90,000 clones, around 62% of them present only once. The sequenced material came from PBMCs. The sequence was collected from a woman aged 30 to 39 in good health and CMV-seropositive. The chain joins TRBV6-6 to TRBJ2-7, with 9 bases fitting TRBD2. The DNA of the CDR3 is TGTGCCAGCAGTTACCCGTTAAGCGGGGGGAGCATACGGCAGTACTTC. Its protein is CASSYPLSGGSIRQYF.